Described below is a single T cell receptor (beta chain) sequence and its context. Trimming removed 8 bases from V and 1 base from J, with 12 bases in between. The V gene's germline CDR1 is WNHNN and CDR2 SYGVQD (reference sequence). The CDR3 sequence is 14 residues long. Participants came from some 23 US areas, aged roughly 18 to 90 years. In the original workflow: The authors estimated nucleated cell counts from reference gene primer amplification. Profiling relied on immunoSEQ multiplex PCR, and the TCRdb table lists in-frame clones only, not all of them. Clonal size and the V and J genes are those of that table, whereas D and trimming came from the DNA. The data show over 100,000 clones, about 83% seen once. The sample comes from a study of blood T cell repertoires in COVID-19. Study context: Whether acute or convalescent, the COVID-19 samples came from the United States, Italy and Spain.

The rearrangement links TRBV10-1 to TRBJ2-1; D not resolved. Sequencing was done on a sample of PBMCs or T cells enriched from blood (not recorded which). This receptor was identified in a woman aged 25 to 39 who had recovered from COVID-19. The CDR3 nucleotides are TGCGCCAGCGAACCCGGGTTTTCCTACAATGAGCAGTTCTTC. This encodes CASEPGFSYNEQFF.